This TCR beta chain was identified in a study of blood T cell repertoires in COVID-19. Profiled with immunoSEQ multiplex PCR; TCRdb holds only in-frame clones, not every one. The sample carries around 59,000 clones, 80% to 85% recorded once. This receptor was taken from a woman of 80 years or more with active or convalescent COVID-19. Sequencing was carried out using peripheral blood.

CDR3 nucleotide sequence: TGTGCCAGCAGCTTGGGGGAGGTGAACACTGAAGCTTTCTTT. Its translation is CASSLGEVNTEAFF. The V gene is TRBV5-6, the J gene TRBJ1-1; D not certain. CDR3 size: 14 residues. The V end lost 0 bases, the J end lost 0 bases, and 6 bases lay between the germline ends. CDR1 SGHDT and CDR2 YYEEEE come from the germline V gene.